A single sample gave rise to the 22 T cell receptor beta chains below, sequenced in a study of T cells in Graves' hyperthyroidism and ophthalmopathy. Amplified regions were TCR beta CDR3 sequences from RNA transcripts. TCR CDR3 underwent first-round RT-PCR with the HTBI primer set. One entry per CDR3 protein, called by TCRdb with MiXCR from the multiplex PCR reads. The sample yields about 200,000 distinct CDR3 sequences, about a sixth seen once. Sequencing was carried out using blood. The receptors shown here come from a man aged 35 to 55 with Graves' hyperthyroidism.

This clonotype was observed many times. Here the CDR3 DNA reads TGTGCCAGCAGCTTTGGGACAGCGAACTCTGGAAACACCATATATTTT. It encodes CASSFGTANSGNTIYF. The chain is built from TRBV7-2 and TRBJ1-3, with TRBD1 identical over 7 bases. CDR1 and CDR2 from the germline V gene are SGHTA and FQGNSA. The CDR3 has 16 amino acids. Trimming at V came to 3 bases and at J to 0 bases, leaving 5 bases not matched to a gene.

This clonotype was counted only a few times. V usage is TRBV3-1 and J usage is TRBJ2-7; possibly TRBD1 for D (6 bases). Trimming took 4 bases from V and 2 from J, leaving 15 bases between them. The CDR3 covers 15 residues. Per the germline V gene, CDR1 is LGHDT and CDR2 is YNNKEL (reference sequence). In DNA, the CDR3 is TGTGCCAGCAGCCCACAGGGTATATCGACCTACGAGCAGTACTTC. Translation gives CASSPQGISTYEQYF.

A few counts support this clonotype. V and J are TRBV20-1 and TRBJ1-6; 10 bases fit TRBD1. The CDR3 runs to 16 residues. Germline V gene sequence: CDR1 DFQATT, CDR2 SNEGSKA (reference sequence). The trim removed 1 base at V and 6 bases at J, leaving 6 bases unmatched. The CDR3 DNA follows: TGCAGTGCTAGAGGCCCGACAGGGGGCTCTAATTCACCCCTCCACTTT. This translates into CSARGPTGGSNSPLHF.

This clonotype has at least ten counts. The chain combines TRBV29-1 with TRBJ2-2; TRBD2 is a possible D gene (6 bases). The CDR3 has 14 amino acids. Germline V lookup: CDR1 SQVTM, CDR2 ANQGSEA. The V end was cut by 4 bases, the J end by 1 base, with 10 bases between. CDR3 sequence reads: CSVVWRENTGELFF. In DNA, the CDR3 is TGCAGCGTTGTTTGGCGGGAGAACACCGGGGAGCTGTTTTTT.

Ten or more counts support this clonotype. The V and J genes are TRBV27 and TRBJ1-1, with TRBD1 as a possible D gene (6 bases). The CDR3 is 15 amino acids. Trimming pared 3 bases from V and 0 bases from J, leaving 11 bases between. Per germline, CDR1 MNHEY and CDR2 SMNVEV (reference sequence). In DNA, the CDR3 is TGTGCCAGCAGTTTTGCAGGGGCCATGAACACTGAAGCTTTCTTT. This translates into CASSFAGAMNTEAFF.

This clonotype was counted at least ten times. The gene calls are TRBV29-1 and TRBJ2-5, with D unresolved. Trimming stripped 0 bases from V and 4 bases from J, with 12 bases between. CDR1 SQVTM and CDR2 ANQGSEA come from the germline V gene. The CDR3 spans 14 residues. CDR3 sequence (DNA): TGCAGCGTTGAAGACAGTCAAAAGGGAGAGACCCAGTACTTC. It yields the protein CSVEDSQKGETQYF.

The genes are TRBV20-1 and TRBJ1-4, with no clear D. The V and J ends lost 3 bases and 0 bases respectively, with 8 bases between them. The CDR3 has 14 residues. The germline V gene encodes CDR1 DFQATT and CDR2 SNEGSKA (reference sequence). CDR3 in amino acids: CSASSPPTNEKLFF. CDR3 DNA: TGCAGTGCTAGCTCGCCCCCAACTAATGAAAAACTGTTTTTT.

This clonotype showed up many times. This chain links TRBV6-1 with TRBJ1-2; 7 positions match TRBD1. Germline V gives CDR1 MNHNS, CDR2 SASEGT. The CDR3 is made up of 14 amino acids. V lost 6 bases to trimming and J lost 6 bases; unmatched junction nucleotides: 10. This chain's CDR3 is CASSQDREGDGYTF. CDR3 sequence (DNA): TGTGCCAGCAGCCAAGACAGGGAGGGGGATGGCTACACCTTC.

This clonotype has at least ten counts. The gene calls are TRBV11-2 and TRBJ2-1; TRBD1 matches at 9 bases. Trimming took 1 base from V and 6 from J; bases not matched to a gene: 13. This CDR3 is 18 amino acids long. Germline-derived CDR1 and CDR2 are SGHAT and FQNNGV. The CDR3 here is CASSLVGQGPLVGNEQFF. The DNA for the CDR3 is TGTGCCAGCAGCTTAGTCGGACAGGGGCCCCTCGTTGGCAATGAGCAGTTCTTC.

V gene TRBV30 combines with J gene TRBJ1-2; tentatively, D is TRBD1 (5 bases). The V and J ends lost 0 bases and 5 bases respectively, with 13 bases between them. CDR3 length: 14 amino acids. Germline loops: CDR1 GTSNPN, CDR2 SVGIG (reference sequence). The CDR3 loop is CAWSVHVGGYGYTF. CDR3 coding DNA: TGTGCCTGGAGTGTGCACGTGGGGGGGTATGGCTACACCTTC. The whole variable domain, remainder taken from reference TRBV30 and TRBJ1-2, is SQTIHQWPATLVQPVGSPLSLECTVEGTSNPNLYWYRQAAGRGLQLLFYSVGIGQISSEVPQNLSASRPQDRQFILSSKKLLLSDSGFYLCAWSVHVGGYGYTFGSGTRLTVV.

This clonotype appeared many times. This sequence joins TRBV20-1 and TRBJ2-3, with TRBD2 matching 11 bases. Germline V gene sequence: CDR1 DFQATT, CDR2 SNEGSKA (reference sequence). J lost 1 base, V lost 6 bases, and 3 bases had no gene match. The CDR3 has 14 amino acids. This CDR3 reads CSAILAGGTDTQYF. CDR3 nucleotides: TGCAGTGCAATACTAGCGGGGGGCACAGATACGCAGTATTTT.

V gene TRBV7-9 combines with J gene TRBJ1-4, with no clear D. This CDR3 is 14 amino acids long. Germline CDR1 reads SEHNR; CDR2 reads FQNEAQ (reference sequence). The V end was cut by 1 base, the J end by 5 bases, with 8 bases between. The CDR3 nucleotides read TGTGCCAGCAGCTTAGAGCTTTTGAATGAAAAACTGTTTTTT. As protein: CASSLELLNEKLFF.

The rearrangement uses TRBV6-2 or TRBV6-3 and TRBJ1-2, with 8 bases that match TRBD1. J was trimmed by 3 bases and V by 7 bases; bases with no gene match: 10. CDR3 length: 15 residues. Germline V lookup: CDR1 MNHEY, CDR2 SVGEGT. The CDR3 spells CASTIDRGRDYGYTF. The CDR3 nucleotides are TGTGCCAGCACTATAGACAGGGGCCGAGACTATGGCTACACCTTC.

This clonotype appeared many times. A much larger clone lies a single base off, so this may be a read error. CDR3 in amino acids: CSARQRLAEYEQYF. As DNA, the CDR3 is TGCAGTGCTAGACAGCGGCTAGCGGAATACGAGCAGTACTTC. The rearrangement joins TRBV20-1 to TRBJ2-7; 7 positions agree with TRBD2. CDR3 length: 14 residues. Unmatched junction bases numbered 8, after V lost 2 bases and J lost 4 bases. The germline V gene has CDR1 DFQATT and CDR2 SNEGSKA (reference sequence).

This clonotype was seen many times. The chain employs TRBV5-1 and TRBJ1-6, with 9 bases that match TRBD1. The CDR3 is 17 amino acids. V trimming: 4 bases; J trimming: 0 bases; junction bases outside the gene matches: 5. The germline gives CDR1 SGHRS, CDR2 YFSETQ. The CDR3, as DNA: TGCGCCAGCAGCACCGGGACAGGGAGCTCCTATAATTCACCCCTCCACTTT. It translates to CASSTGTGSSYNSPLHF.

This clonotype was recorded at least ten times. This chain links TRBV28 with TRBJ2-7; tentative D call: TRBD2 (6 bases). Per germline, CDR1 MDHEN and CDR2 SYDVKM. V shed 4 bases and J shed 7 bases, with 23 bases lying between them. This CDR3 is built from 16 residues. The CDR3 DNA is TGTGCCAGCAGTTCAGCCACGGGGCGGGGTGGTAGGGAGCAGTACTTC. As protein: CASSSATGRGGREQYF.

This clonotype was detected many times. The chain recombines TRBV7-9 with TRBJ1-1; D gene ambiguous. The V end was cut by 5 bases, the J end by 7 bases, with 11 bases between. The CDR3 is 12 residues long. Germline CDR1 SEHNR, CDR2 FQNEAQ (reference sequence). The CDR3 loop is CASSQSSGEAFF. CDR3 nucleotide sequence: TGTGCCAGCAGCCAGTCATCGGGTGAAGCTTTCTTT.

At least ten counts were recorded for this clonotype. The chain uses TRBV7-8 and TRBJ2-1; D unclear. CDR3 length: 16 residues. Between the trimmed V and J ends, which lost 0 bases and 0 bases, there was a span of 9 bases. Germline V gene lookup returns CDR1 SGHVS and CDR2 FQNEAQ. This chain's CDR3 is CASSLANWRSYNEQFF. The CDR3 DNA sequence: TGTGCCAGCAGCTTAGCGAACTGGCGCTCCTACAATGAGCAGTTCTTC.

This clonotype was picked up a small number of times. The chain couples TRBV29-1 to TRBJ2-5, with 7 bases lining up with TRBD1. This CDR3 is 14 amino acids long. J was trimmed by 1 base and V by 5 bases; bases with no gene match: 7. Germline assignment: CDR1 SQVTM and CDR2 ANQGSEA. The DNA of the CDR3 is TGCAGCGTTCCCCTTTGGACAGGCCAAGAGACCCAGTACTTC. This sequence encodes CSVPLWTGQETQYF. The variable domain in full, with the rest retrieved from reference TRBV29-1 and TRBJ2-5, is SAVISQKPSRDICQRGTSLTIQCQVDSQVTMMFWYRQQPGQSLTLIATANQGSEATYESGFVIDKFPISRPNLTFSTLTVSNMSPEDSSIYLCSVPLWTGQETQYFGPGTRLLVL.

This clonotype was detected only a few times. The chain combines TRBV19 with TRBJ2-3, with TRBD2 matching 10 bases. J was trimmed by 6 bases and V by 4 bases; bases with no gene match: 10. CDR1 and CDR2 from the germline V gene are LNHDA and SQIVND (reference sequence). CDR3 length: 16 residues. CDR3 nucleotide sequence: TGTGCCAGTAGTACTTGGACTAGCGGCGAAAGGGATACGCAGTATTTT. It is translated as CASSTWTSGERDTQYF.

This clonotype was counted many times. The chain joins TRBV28 to TRBJ1-5; 10 nucleotides align to TRBD1. The CDR3 is 14 residues long. Per the germline V gene, CDR1 is MDHEN and CDR2 is SYDVKM. Trimming cost V 5 bases and J 4 bases; bases outside gene matches: 2. CDR3 sequence reads: CASSPGQGNQPQHF. The CDR3 nucleotides are TGTGCCAGCAGTCCGGGACAGGGGAATCAGCCCCAGCATTTT.

This clonotype was picked up a small number of times. This chain connects TRBV7-9 to TRBJ1-2; D gene unclear. CDR1 is SEHNR, CDR2 FQNEAQ, per germline (reference sequence). V was cut by 1 base and J by 1 base, with 7 bases left in between. This CDR3 has 14 residues. In nucleotides, the CDR3 is TGTGCCAGCAGCTTAGGTACAAATAACTATGGCTACACCTTC. It codes for CASSLGTNNYGYTF.